The 30 T cell receptor beta chains presented below share a single source sample, sequenced in a study of Ad26.COV2.S vaccination and SARS-CoV-2 variants. Produced via immunoSEQ multiplex PCR; TCRdb's table is partial and in-frame only. The sample has around 300,000 clones, under 90% seen once; the top ten hold 5.5%. Treatment specified: 15 to 20 received Ad26.COV2.S at low or high dose, single or two shots; roughly 5 received placebo; per-sample allocation not given. Day 63 after the first injection of vaccine or placebo was the sampling time. The sequences come from peripheral blood, collected in a trial of Ad26.COV2.S vaccine versus placebo. These receptors were collected from a person between 18 and 60 years old who received the Ad26.COV2.S COVID-19 vaccine or a placebo.

V gene TRBV5-1 combines with J gene TRBJ2-5, with D tentatively TRBD1 (6 bases). V was shortened by 1 base and J by 0 bases, with 16 bases between the two germline ends. Germline values: CDR1 SGHRS, CDR2 YFSETQ. The CDR3 is 17 amino acids. Here the CDR3 reads CASSLKGGQRYQETQYF. The CDR3 DNA reads TGCGCCAGCAGCTTGAAAGGAGGACAGCGGTACCAAGAGACCCAGTACTTC.

The gene calls are TRBV6-2 or TRBV6-3 and TRBJ1-1, with D tentatively TRBD1 (5 bases). The germline V gene has CDR1 MNHEY and CDR2 SVGEGT. The CDR3 consists of 15 residues. Trimming took off 4 bases at V and 2 bases at J, with 14 bases between the two ends. DNA of the CDR3: TGTGCCAGCAGTTTCACGACAGTAGTTAACACTGAAGCTTTCTTT. Amino acid sequence: CASSFTTVVNTEAFF.

The V call is TRBV19, the J call TRBJ1-1, with a tentative D call TRBD1 (5 bases). Germline CDR1 and CDR2: LNHDA and SQIVND (reference sequence). V was pared by 9 bases and J by 0 bases, with 11 bases between. This CDR3 is built from 13 residues. The CDR3 here is CASEGVMNTEAFF. The CDR3 bases are TGTGCCAGCGAAGGGGTCATGAACACTGAAGCTTTCTTT.

V gene TRBV25-1 combines with J gene TRBJ1-2, with TRBD1 matching over 9 bases. The CDR3 length is 14 residues. Unmatched junction bases numbered 5, after V lost 4 bases and J lost 5 bases. CDR1 MGHDK and CDR2 SYGVNS come from the germline V gene. The CDR3 bases are TGTGCCAGCAGTGCCACCGGGACAGGGTATGGCTACACCTTC. This sequence encodes CASSATGTGYGYTF.

The J gene is TRBJ2-1, the V gene TRBV6-5, with a weak D call TRBD1 (5 bases). Germline CDR1 reads MNHEY; CDR2 reads SVGAGI. The CDR3 has 13 amino acids. Trimming shortened V by 6 bases and J by 14 bases, and 20 bases separated the two germline ends. CDR3 DNA: TGTGCCAGCAGACCCCAACAGGCTTTGTGGGAGTTCTTC. The encoded protein is CASRPQQALWEFF.

V usage is TRBV6-2 or TRBV6-3 and J usage is TRBJ1-1; D is possibly TRBD1 (5 bases). V was shortened by 2 bases and J by 0 bases, with 25 bases between the two germline ends. The CDR3 covers 20 residues. The germline V gene encodes CDR1 MNHEY and CDR2 SVGEGT. CDR3 in DNA: TGTGCCAGCAGTTACGTGGGGACGCCCGAAATGACACTAATGAACACTGAAGCTTTCTTT. Its translation is CASSYVGTPEMTLMNTEAFF.

The J gene is TRBJ1-1, the V gene TRBV7-2; 8 nucleotides align to TRBD1. From germline, CDR1 is SGHTA and CDR2 FQGNSA. V lost 5 bases, J lost 1 base, and 9 bases stayed unmatched. The CDR3 loop spans 16 amino acids. This CDR3 is CASSPPLGQGNTEAFF. The CDR3 DNA is TGTGCCAGCAGCCCTCCCCTTGGACAGGGGAACACTGAAGCTTTCTTT.

The chain uses TRBV6-5 and TRBJ1-6, with 7 bases matching TRBD1. V lost 2 bases and J lost 6; bases outside the gene matches: 4. CDR1 is MNHEY, CDR2 SVGAGI, per germline. The CDR3 is 15 amino acids. The DNA for the CDR3 is TGTGCCAGCAGTTACGGGACAGTCCGTAATTCACCCCTCCACTTT. Its translation: CASSYGTVRNSPLHF.

V gene TRBV18 combines with J gene TRBJ1-5; 10 bases are a match to TRBD1. CDR1 and CDR2 from the germline V gene are KGHSH and LQKENI. The CDR3 runs 19 residues. The junction had 16 bases not matched to a gene; V was cut back by 1 base and J by 7 bases. In nucleotides, the CDR3 is TGTGCCAGCTCACCACTCGGAGGGGGGGACAGGGGTTTAGGCCAGCCCCAGCATTTT. Encoded protein: CASSPLGGGDRGLGQPQHF.

This clone was counted once. The chain carries TRBV7-6 and TRBJ2-7, with 12 bases fitting TRBD2. CDR1 is SGHVS, CDR2 FNYEAQ, per germline. V was clipped by 2 bases and J by 4 bases; unmatched bases: 6. The CDR3 covers 16 residues. CDR3 loop: CASSLSSGGAKYEQYF. CDR3 DNA sequence: TGTGCCAGCAGCTTATCTAGCGGGGGGGCCAAGTACGAGCAGTACTTC.

The genes are TRBV10-1 and TRBJ2-1; no clear D. Germline CDR1 is WNHNN and CDR2 is SYGVQD (reference sequence). Trimming shortened V by 0 bases and J by 6 bases, and 6 bases separated the two germline ends. The CDR3 consists of 13 residues. The DNA for the CDR3 is TGCGCCAGCAGTGAGTCTCCTGGCAATGAGCAGTTCTTC. Protein sequence: CASSESPGNEQFF.

This chain joins TRBV7-9 and TRBJ2-2; tentatively, D is TRBD2 (6 bases). Between the trimmed V and J ends, which lost 7 bases and 6 bases, there was a span of 15 bases. CDR1 SEHNR and CDR2 FQNEAQ come from the germline V gene (reference sequence). The CDR3 contains 14 residues. CDR3 residues: CASNIWGDPGELFF. DNA of the CDR3: TGTGCCAGCAACATATGGGGGGATCCCGGGGAGCTGTTTTTT.

Here the CDR3 DNA reads TGCGCCAGCAGCTTGGGGACAGGACTCCTGTACGAGCAGTACGTC. Protein: CASSLGTGLLYEQYV. This chain uses TRBV5-1 with TRBJ2-7; the match to TRBD1 covers 7 bases. The trim removed 0 bases at V and 4 bases at J, leaving 7 bases unmatched. The length of the CDR3 is 15 residues. Germline CDR1 and CDR2: SGHRS and YFSETQ.

This chain connects TRBV25-1 to TRBJ1-4; 7 positions match TRBD1. Germline trimming cut 3 bases from V and 4 bases from J; bases unmatched to any gene: 11. The CDR3 totals 17 residues. The germline gives CDR1 MGHDK, CDR2 SYGVNS. Written as DNA, the CDR3 is TGTGCCAGCAGTGACCCTTCCCGGGACAGCAGTAATGAAAAACTGTTTTTT. It specifies CASSDPSRDSSNEKLFF.

This clone is a singleton in its sample. The chain employs TRBV9 and TRBJ2-2; D gene unclear. The CDR3 totals 13 residues. Trimming removed 4 bases from V and 6 bases from J, with 10 bases in between. Per the germline V gene, CDR1 is SGDLS and CDR2 is YYNGEE. CDR3 protein: CASSSSPPGELFF. Here the CDR3 DNA reads TGTGCCAGCAGCTCCTCCCCTCCCGGGGAGCTGTTTTTT. The full variable domain, with the rest looked up from reference TRBV9 and TRBJ2-2, is DSGVTQTPKHLITATGQRVTLRCSPRSGDLSVYWYQQSLDQGLQFLIQYYNGEERAKGNILERFSAQQFPDLHSELNLSSLELGDSALYFCASSSSPPGELFFGEGSRLTVL.

In this sample, this clone turned up once. The V and J genes are TRBV9 and TRBJ1-4; no definite D call. V shed 0 bases and J shed 7 bases, with 13 bases lying between them. From germline, CDR1 is SGDLS and CDR2 YYNGEE. The CDR3 length is 15 residues. CDR3 nucleotide sequence: TGTGCCAGCAGCGTAGCCTCAGGATGGGGTGAAAAACTGTTTTTT. As protein: CASSVASGWGEKLFF.

CDR3 sequence: CASSSPASYEQYV. The CDR3 DNA reads TGTGCCAGCAGCTCCCCAGCTTCTTACGAGCAGTACGTC. V gene TRBV5-4 combines with J gene TRBJ2-7, with D unclear. Germline lookup yields CDR1 SGHNT and CDR2 YYREEE (reference sequence). Trimming stripped 3 bases from V and 4 bases from J, with 11 bases between. This CDR3 region has 13 residues.

The chain is built from TRBV2 and TRBJ2-1, with a possible D match to TRBD2 (6 bases). V was trimmed by 10 bases and J by 7 bases, leaving 20 bases between them. The CDR3 has 14 residues. Germline assignment: CDR1 SNHLY and CDR2 FYNNEI. The CDR3 here is CATLRERGTNEQFF. Here the CDR3 DNA reads TGTGCCACCCTTAGGGAGCGAGGGACTAATGAGCAGTTCTTC.

The chain links TRBV4-3 to TRBJ2-7; 7 bases line up with TRBD1. Trimming took 2 bases from V and 3 from J; bases not matched to a gene: 4. The germline V gene encodes CDR1 LGHNA and CDR2 YSLEER. CDR3 size: 14 residues. The CDR3 reads CASSQLTGFYEQYF. For the CDR3, the DNA is TGCGCCAGCAGCCAATTGACAGGGTTCTACGAGCAGTACTTC.

Only a few counts were recorded for this clone. This rearrangement joins TRBV19 to TRBJ2-7, with 7 nucleotides matching TRBD1. The CDR3 sequence is 14 residues long. Trimming cost V 5 bases and J 1 base; bases outside gene matches: 5. Germline V CDR1 and CDR2: LNHDA, SQIVND (reference sequence). CDR3 sequence (DNA): TGTGCCAGTAGTCCACAGGGGTATTCCTACGAGCAGTACTTC. Protein product: CASSPQGYSYEQYF.

The DNA of the CDR3 is TGTGCCAGCAGTCTCTTTAGCGGGGGGGCCGGGAATGAGCAGTTCTTC. Translated, it gives CASSLFSGGAGNEQFF. J is TRBJ2-1 and V is TRBV6-4; 11 bases are shared with TRBD2. V lost 5 bases to trimming and J lost 7 bases; unmatched junction nucleotides: 10. The germline CDR1 and CDR2 sequences are MRHNA and SNTAGT. The CDR3 has 16 residues.

J is TRBJ2-3 and V is TRBV4-1; TRBD2 matches at 13 bases. Looked up from germline, CDR1 is MGHRA and CDR2 is YSYEKL. V shed 1 base, J shed 5 bases, and the junction held 15 bases outside the gene matches. This CDR3 comprises 20 residues. The CDR3 sequence is CASSQGLLKLAGGRIDTQYF. In DNA form, the CDR3 reads TGCGCCAGCAGCCAAGGTCTCCTTAAACTAGCGGGGGGGCGGATAGATACGCAGTATTTT.

The V call is TRBV18, the J call TRBJ2-2, with 7 bases lining up with TRBD2. Looked up from germline, CDR1 is KGHSH and CDR2 is LQKENI. J lost 1 base, V lost 1 base, and 0 bases had no gene match. This CDR3 has 15 residues. CDR3 protein: CASSPQRGNTGELFF. The CDR3 DNA reads as TGTGCCAGCTCACCACAGCGGGGGAACACCGGGGAGCTGTTTTTT.

The CDR3 reads CASSLHQGNEAFF. CDR3 DNA sequence: TGTGCCAGCAGTCTACACCAGGGGAATGAAGCTTTCTTT. V gene TRBV28 combines with J gene TRBJ1-1; tentative D call: TRBD1 (6 bases). CDR3 length: 13 amino acids. Germline-derived CDR1 and CDR2 are MDHEN and SYDVKM. Trimming pared 5 bases from V and 7 bases from J, leaving 14 bases between.

As to this clone: Other DNA sequences in this specimen translate into the identical CDR3. This chain connects TRBV6-2 or TRBV6-3 to TRBJ2-1, with D uncertain. V lost 5 bases and J lost 4, with 9 bases in between. The CDR3 sequence is 13 residues long. Per the germline V gene, CDR1 is MNHEY and CDR2 is SVGEGT. This CDR3 reads CASSPPPYNEQFF. The CDR3 DNA is TGTGCCAGCAGTCCGCCTCCATACAATGAGCAGTTCTTC.

This clone was counted a few times. The chain joins TRBV30 to TRBJ2-2, with TRBD2 identical over 9 bases. The germline CDR1 and CDR2 sequences are GTSNPN and SVGIG (reference sequence). J gave up 5 bases and V 2 bases, and 6 bases lay outside the gene matches. The CDR3 spans 15 residues. CDR3 amino acids: CAWSRLAGLTGELFF. The CDR3 DNA sequence: TGTGCCTGGAGTAGGCTAGCGGGATTGACCGGGGAGCTGTTTTTT.

This clone has just one count. The gene calls are TRBV19 and TRBJ1-6; 7 bases align to TRBD1. V trimming: 5 bases; J trimming: 3 bases; junction bases outside the gene matches: 7. From germline, CDR1 is LNHDA and CDR2 SQIVND (reference sequence). This CDR3 has 16 amino acids. CDR3 protein: CASSVLGQSYNSPLHF. The CDR3 DNA sequence: TGTGCCAGTAGTGTCTTGGGACAGAGCTATAATTCACCCCTCCACTTT.

This rearrangement joins TRBV6-6 to TRBJ2-1; D is tentatively TRBD1 or TRBD2 (6 bases each). CDR1 and CDR2 from the germline V gene are MNHNY and SVGAGI (reference sequence). The CDR3 is 13 amino acids. Trimming pared 8 bases from V and 5 bases from J, leaving 13 bases between. The CDR3 reads CASGWGANNEQFF. As DNA, the CDR3 is TGTGCCAGCGGTTGGGGGGCTAACAATGAGCAGTTCTTC.

The rearrangement links TRBV7-2 to TRBJ1-1; 9 nucleotides line up with TRBD1. Germline V CDR1 and CDR2: SGHTA, FQGNSA. The CDR3 loop spans 14 amino acids. J lost 6 bases, V lost 5 bases, and 7 bases had no gene match. The CDR3 sequence: CASSLDRGYPEAFF. The CDR3 DNA follows: TGTGCCAGCAGCCTGGACAGGGGTTATCCTGAAGCTTTCTTT.

This sequence joins TRBV5-1 and TRBJ1-1; D is possibly TRBD1 (5 bases). V shed 4 bases and J shed 1 base, with 11 bases lying between them. The CDR3 runs 14 residues. The V gene's germline CDR1 is SGHRS and CDR2 YFSETQ. This chain's CDR3 is CASSPGPTNTEAFF. The CDR3 coding sequence is TGCGCCAGCAGCCCGGGACCGACGAACACTGAAGCTTTCTTT. Combining the CDR3 with reference TRBV5-1 and TRBJ1-1 gives the whole variable domain KAGVTQTPRYLIKTRGQQVTLSCSPISGHRSVSWYQQTPGQGLQFLFEYFSETQRNKGNFPGRFSGRQFSNSRSEMNVSTLELGDSALYLCASSPGPTNTEAFFGQGTRLTVV.